The 5 T cell receptor beta chains in this list originate from one sample, sequenced in a study of cytomegalovirus exposure and HLA in healthy donors. With 60 Vbeta and 13 Jbeta primers, the PCR was carried out. TCRdb keeps only in-frame clones here, not all; method: immunoSEQ multiplex PCR. There are 100,000 to 150,000 clones in the sample; roughly 85% occur only once, and about 3.5% lies in the top ten. Sequenced: PBMCs. Every receptor here comes from a woman in her thirties or forties in good health and CMV-seropositive.

CDR3 nucleotide sequence: TGTGCCAGCAGTCCCTGGACAGGGGGTAAAAGCAAGCCCCAGCATTTT. It yields the protein CASSPWTGGKSKPQHF. This sequence joins TRBV28 and TRBJ1-5; 10 bases line up with TRBD1. This CDR3 is 16 amino acids long. V lost 5 bases and J lost 8; bases outside the gene matches: 12. Germline V gene data show CDR1 as MDHEN and CDR2 as SYDVKM.

This clone was found once. The chain links TRBV2 to TRBJ2-5; perhaps TRBD2 as D (6 bases). From germline, CDR1 is SNHLY and CDR2 FYNNEI. Trimming pared 6 bases from V and 5 bases from J, leaving 10 bases between. The CDR3 sequence is 12 residues long. As DNA, the CDR3 is TGTGCCAGCAGGCACGGAGGGGAGACCCAGTACTTC. Translation: CASRHGGETQYF. The entire variable domain, with the rest obtained from reference TRBV2 and TRBJ2-5, is as follows: EPEVTQTPSHQVTQMGQEVILRCVPISNHLYFYWYRQILGQKVEFLVSFYNNEISEKSEIFDDQFSVERPDGSNFTLKIRSTKLEDSAMYFCASRHGGETQYFGPGTRLLVL.

The chain combines TRBV2 with TRBJ2-7, with 7 nucleotides matching TRBD2. CDR3 size: 14 residues. The germline V gene encodes CDR1 SNHLY and CDR2 FYNNEI. Germline trimming cut 10 bases from V and 0 bases from J; bases unmatched to any gene: 9. DNA for the CDR3: TGTGCCACCCAACTAGCGCCGAGCTCCTACGAGCAGTACTTC. Translation: CATQLAPSSYEQYF.

The gene calls are TRBV29-1 and TRBJ1-1; D not resolved. Germline V gene data show CDR1 as SQVTM and CDR2 as ANQGSEA. Trimming cost V 4 bases and J 8 bases, with 11 bases left between them. This CDR3 has 11 amino acids. The CDR3 DNA reads TGCAGCGTTGGTCCCGGTAAGGAAGCTTTCTTT. It is translated as CSVGPGKEAFF.

The rearrangement links TRBV7-9 to TRBJ2-1; the match to TRBD2 covers 7 bases. CDR3 length equals 16 residues. Germline CDR1 is SEHNR and CDR2 is FQNEAQ (reference sequence). V gave up 0 bases and J gave up 3 bases; unmatched junction bases: 5. In DNA, the CDR3 is TGTGCCAGCAGCTTAGCTCTAGCGGAGTACTACAATGAGCAGTTCTTC. Translation gives CASSLALAEYYNEQFF.